One sample yielded the 17 T cell receptor beta chains listed below, sequenced in a study of technical replicates of blood from several donors. TCRdb's copy holds only in-frame clones and misses some; the assay was immunoSEQ multiplex PCR. The sample lists more than 80,000 clones; about 97% were seen once. The source material was T cells isolated from PBMCs. The origin of the receptors is a human donor in good health.

The rearrangement joins TRBV13 to TRBJ1-1; 12 bases align to TRBD1. The CDR3 runs 17 residues. In germline, CDR1 is PRHDT, CDR2 FYEKMQ (reference sequence). V was pared by 5 bases and J by 4 bases, with 11 bases of the junction left unmatched. The CDR3 DNA reads as TGTGCCAGCAGCCAACCGGGACAGGGGGCTGCGAGCACTGAAGCTTTCTTT. Its translation: CASSQPGQGAASTEAFF.

The chain carries TRBV9 and TRBJ1-2; D perhaps matches TRBD1 (5 bases). Trimming stripped 0 bases from V and 3 bases from J, with 9 bases between. The germline V gene encodes CDR1 SGDLS and CDR2 YYNGEE. The CDR3 covers 14 residues. Here the CDR3 DNA reads TGTGCCAGCAGCGTAGCAGGGTTACACTATGGCTACACCTTC. The encoded protein is CASSVAGLHYGYTF.

The sample holds one count of this clone. V gene TRBV4-3 combines with J gene TRBJ1-3; 7 bases map to TRBD1. With V trimmed by 0 bases and J by 2 bases, 7 bases remained unmatched. Looked up from germline, CDR1 is LGHNA and CDR2 is YSLEER. The CDR3 covers 17 residues. Written as DNA, the CDR3 is TGCGCCAGCAGCCAAGACCCTAGGGGGCAGGCTGGAAACACCATATATTTT. Translated: CASSQDPRGQAGNTIYF.

The V gene is TRBV27, the J gene TRBJ2-1, with D unresolved. Germline CDR1 is MNHEY and CDR2 is SMNVEV (reference sequence). This CDR3 contains 13 residues. V was shortened by 0 bases and J by 6 bases, with 6 bases between the two germline ends. The CDR3 sequence: CASSLSFPNEQFF. The CDR3 DNA is TGTGCCAGCAGTTTATCCTTCCCCAATGAGCAGTTCTTC.

The chain recombines TRBV11-2 with TRBJ2-3; 11 nucleotides agree with TRBD2. Germline V gene lookup returns CDR1 SGHAT and CDR2 FQNNGV. The CDR3 is 15 amino acids. After removal of 10 bases from V and 2 bases from J, the junction contained 8 bases not matched to a gene. CDR3 region: CAIGTSGVLTDTQYF. In nucleotides, the CDR3 is TGTGCCATAGGGACTAGCGGAGTTCTCACAGATACGCAGTATTTT.

The chain recombines TRBV27 with TRBJ2-7; D perhaps matches TRBD2 (6 bases). The CDR3 runs 15 residues. CDR1 and CDR2 (germline): MNHEY, SMNVEV (reference sequence). Trimming took off 6 bases at V and 0 bases at J, with 15 bases between the two ends. In nucleotides, the CDR3 is TGTGCCAGCAGCCTTGGACTATCGAGCTCCTACGAGCAGTACTTC. It translates to CASSLGLSSSYEQYF.

The chain links TRBV11-3 to TRBJ2-2; maybe TRBD2 (5 bases). Trimming took 5 bases from V and 3 from J, leaving 16 bases between them. This CDR3 has 16 residues. Germline V lookup: CDR1 SGHNT, CDR2 YENEEA. This chain's CDR3 is CASSRRRGQYTGELFF. DNA of the CDR3: TGTGCCAGCAGCAGGCGACGGGGTCAGTACACCGGGGAGCTGTTTTTT.

This sequence joins TRBV19 and TRBJ1-5, with no clear D. The CDR3 runs 15 residues. The V gene lost 5 bases and the J gene lost 0 bases, with 11 bases spanning the gap. Germline assignment: CDR1 LNHDA and CDR2 SQIVND (reference sequence). The CDR3: CASSHRRDSNQPQHF. The CDR3 DNA reads as TGTGCCAGTAGTCACAGACGGGATAGCAATCAGCCCCAGCATTTT.

The CDR3 here is CASSPPLLVFYGYTF. CDR3 coding DNA: TGTGCCAGCAGCCCACCCCTCCTAGTCTTCTATGGCTACACCTTC. The chain is built from TRBV21-1 and TRBJ1-2. TRBV21-1 is a known pseudogene. The CDR3 sequence is 15 residues long.

This clone appeared a single time. CDR3 in DNA: TGTGCCAGTAGTATAGAGGACACTACGTTAGCCAAAAACATTCAGTACTTC. This gives the protein CASSIEDTTLAKNIQYF. This chain joins TRBV19 and TRBJ2-4; D possibly corresponds to TRBD1 (5 bases). Per the germline V gene, CDR1 is LNHDA and CDR2 is SQIVND (reference sequence). Trimming left V 0 bases short and J 0 bases short, with 12 bases between. The length of the CDR3 is 17 residues.

This sequence joins TRBV29-1 and TRBJ1-1; possibly TRBD1 for D (5 bases). CDR1 is SQVTM, CDR2 ANQGSEA, per germline. V lost 7 bases, J lost 9 bases, and 18 bases lay in between. The CDR3 is 12 residues long. The chain's CDR3 is CSALDSGDKAFF. The CDR3 DNA reads as TGCAGCGCCCTGGATTCGGGGGATAAAGCTTTCTTT.

The V gene is TRBV5-4, the J gene TRBJ2-2, with 12 nucleotides matching TRBD1. Germline assignment: CDR1 SGHNT and CDR2 YYREEE (reference sequence). The CDR3 runs to 15 residues. The V and J ends lost 6 bases and 7 bases, in that order; junction bases with no gene match: 7. This CDR3 reads CASNRDRGLGGELFF. CDR3 DNA sequence: TGTGCCAGCAACAGGGACAGGGGGCTGGGCGGGGAGCTGTTTTTT.

The chain has TRBV29-1 and TRBJ2-2; possibly TRBD2 for D (5 bases). The V gene's germline CDR1 is SQVTM and CDR2 ANQGSEA. Trimming pared 5 bases from V and 6 bases from J, leaving 7 bases between. The CDR3 has 11 amino acids. The CDR3 coding sequence is TGCAGCGTTTGGGGAGCCGGGGAGCTGTTTTTT. Amino acid sequence: CSVWGAGELFF.

The CDR3 reads CASSRQYTGELFF. In DNA, the CDR3 is TGCGCCAGCAGCAGACAGTACACCGGGGAGCTGTTTTTT. The genes are TRBV10-1 and TRBJ2-2; D perhaps matches TRBD1 (5 bases). CDR3 length: 13 residues. The germline gives CDR1 WNHNN, CDR2 SYGVQD (reference sequence). V lost 6 bases and J lost 3, with 8 bases in between.

This clone was seen just once. In the same sample, other DNA sequences code for this CDR3. The gene calls are TRBV6-6 and TRBJ2-7, with 7 bases aligning to TRBD1. Germline V lookup: CDR1 MNHNY, CDR2 SVGAGI (reference sequence). CDR3 length: 14 residues. Trimming took 0 bases from V and 2 from J; bases not matched to a gene: 1. CDR3 residues: CASSYSQGAYEQYF. As DNA, the CDR3 is TGTGCCAGCAGTTACTCTCAGGGGGCCTACGAGCAGTACTTC.

This chain uses TRBV28 with TRBJ2-7; 10 bases are a match to TRBD2. Germline lookup yields CDR1 MDHEN and CDR2 SYDVKM. The V segment lost 6 bases and the J segment 5 bases; nucleotides outside the gene matches: 13. CDR3 size: 16 residues. CDR3 protein: CASSGTSDRFFNEQYF. The CDR3 DNA reads as TGTGCCAGCAGCGGGACTAGCGACCGGTTTTTTAACGAGCAGTACTTC.

The genes are TRBV4-3 and TRBJ2-1; 9 bases are a match to TRBD2. The CDR3 is 16 amino acids. Looked up from germline, CDR1 is LGHNA and CDR2 is YSLEER. Trimming at V came to 1 base and at J to 9 bases, leaving 10 bases not matched to a gene. The DNA for the CDR3 is TGCGCCAGCAGCCAAGTTGTTTCTAGCGGGAAGGGTGAGCAGTTCTTC. This codes for CASSQVVSSGKGEQFF.